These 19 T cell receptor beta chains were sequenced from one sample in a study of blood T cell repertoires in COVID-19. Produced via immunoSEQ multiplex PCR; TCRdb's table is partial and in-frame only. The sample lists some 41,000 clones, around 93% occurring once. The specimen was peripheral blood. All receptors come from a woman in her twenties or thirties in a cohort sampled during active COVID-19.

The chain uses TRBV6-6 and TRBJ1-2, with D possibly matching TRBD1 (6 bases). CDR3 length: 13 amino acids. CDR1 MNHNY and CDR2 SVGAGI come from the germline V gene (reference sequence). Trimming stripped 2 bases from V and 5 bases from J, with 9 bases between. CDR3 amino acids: CASSYGTTYGYTF. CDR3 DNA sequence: TGTGCCAGCAGTTACGGGACAACGTATGGCTACACCTTC.

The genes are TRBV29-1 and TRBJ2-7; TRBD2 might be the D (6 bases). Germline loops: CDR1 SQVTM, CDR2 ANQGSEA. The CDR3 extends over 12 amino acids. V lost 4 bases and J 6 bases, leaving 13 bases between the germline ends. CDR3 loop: CSVALALGEQYF. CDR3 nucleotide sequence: TGCAGCGTTGCACTAGCATTAGGCGAGCAGTACTTC.

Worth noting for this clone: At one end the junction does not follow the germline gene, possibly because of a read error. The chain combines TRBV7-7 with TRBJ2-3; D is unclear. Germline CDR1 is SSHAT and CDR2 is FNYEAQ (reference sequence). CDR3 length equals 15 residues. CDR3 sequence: CASSLGNSPTDTQYF. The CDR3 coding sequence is TGTGCTAGCAGCTTAGGAAACAGCCCCACAGATACGCAGTATTTT.

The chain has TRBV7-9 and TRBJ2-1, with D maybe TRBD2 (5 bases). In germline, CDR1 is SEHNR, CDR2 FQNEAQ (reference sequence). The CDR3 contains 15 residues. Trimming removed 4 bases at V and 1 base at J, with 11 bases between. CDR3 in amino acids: CASSSGIPSYNEQFF. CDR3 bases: TGTGCCAGCAGCTCCGGGATCCCTTCCTACAATGAGCAGTTCTTC.

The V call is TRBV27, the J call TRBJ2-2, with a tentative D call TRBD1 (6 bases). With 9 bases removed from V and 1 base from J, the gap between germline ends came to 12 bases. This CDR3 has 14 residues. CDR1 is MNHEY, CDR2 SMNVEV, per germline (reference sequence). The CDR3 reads CASEDSLNTGELFF. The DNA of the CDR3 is TGTGCCAGTGAGGACAGCCTGAACACCGGGGAGCTGTTTTTT.

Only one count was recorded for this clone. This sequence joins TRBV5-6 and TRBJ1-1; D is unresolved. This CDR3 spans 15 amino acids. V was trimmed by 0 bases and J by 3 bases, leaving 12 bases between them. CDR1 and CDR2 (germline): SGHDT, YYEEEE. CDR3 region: CASSLVGGVDTEAFF. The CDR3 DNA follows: TGTGCCAGCAGCTTGGTGGGAGGTGTGGACACTGAAGCTTTCTTT.

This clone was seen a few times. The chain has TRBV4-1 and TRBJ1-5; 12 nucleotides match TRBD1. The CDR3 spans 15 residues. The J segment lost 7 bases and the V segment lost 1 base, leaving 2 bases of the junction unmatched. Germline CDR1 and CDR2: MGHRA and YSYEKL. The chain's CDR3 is CASSQVGTGGQPQHF. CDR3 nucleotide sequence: TGCGCCAGCAGCCAAGTGGGGACAGGGGGCCAGCCCCAGCATTTT.

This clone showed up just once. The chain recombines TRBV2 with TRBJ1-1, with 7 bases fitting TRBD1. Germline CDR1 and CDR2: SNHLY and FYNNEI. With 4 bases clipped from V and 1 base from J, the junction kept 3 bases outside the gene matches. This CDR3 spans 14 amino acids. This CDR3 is CASSAQGRNTEAFF. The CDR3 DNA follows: TGTGCCAGCAGTGCACAGGGGAGGAACACTGAAGCTTTCTTT.

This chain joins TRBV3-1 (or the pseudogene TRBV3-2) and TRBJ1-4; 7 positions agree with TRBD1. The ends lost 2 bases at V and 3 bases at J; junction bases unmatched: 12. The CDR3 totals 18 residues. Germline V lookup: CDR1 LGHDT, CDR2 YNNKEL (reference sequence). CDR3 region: CASSQTQGGSFPNEKLFF. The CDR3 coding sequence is TGTGCCAGCAGCCAAACCCAGGGGGGATCTTTTCCTAATGAAAAACTGTTTTTT.

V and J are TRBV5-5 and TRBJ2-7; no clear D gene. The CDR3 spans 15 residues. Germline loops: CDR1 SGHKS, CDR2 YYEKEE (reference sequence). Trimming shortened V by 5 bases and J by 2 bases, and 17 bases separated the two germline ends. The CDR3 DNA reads TGTGCCAGCAGTGAGATAGCAGTAGTCCCCTACGAGCAGTACTTC. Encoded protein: CASSEIAVVPYEQYF.

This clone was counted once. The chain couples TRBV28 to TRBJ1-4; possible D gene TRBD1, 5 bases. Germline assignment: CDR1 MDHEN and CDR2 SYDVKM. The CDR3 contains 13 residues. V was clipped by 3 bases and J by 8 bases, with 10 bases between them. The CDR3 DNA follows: TGTGCCAGCAGTTTTGGGGGGTACGAAAAACTGTTTTTT. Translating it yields CASSFGGYEKLFF. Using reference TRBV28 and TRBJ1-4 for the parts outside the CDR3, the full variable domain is DVKVTQSSRYLVKRTGEKVFLECVQDMDHENMFWYRQDPGLGLRLIYFSYDVKMKEKGDIPEGYSVSREKKERFSLILESASTNQTSMYLCASSFGGYEKLFFGSGTQLSVL.

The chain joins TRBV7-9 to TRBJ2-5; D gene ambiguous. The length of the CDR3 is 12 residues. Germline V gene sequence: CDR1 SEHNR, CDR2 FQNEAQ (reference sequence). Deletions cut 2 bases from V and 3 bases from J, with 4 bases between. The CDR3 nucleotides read TGTGCCAGCAGCTTATCTGAAGAGACCCAGTACTTC. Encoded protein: CASSLSEETQYF.

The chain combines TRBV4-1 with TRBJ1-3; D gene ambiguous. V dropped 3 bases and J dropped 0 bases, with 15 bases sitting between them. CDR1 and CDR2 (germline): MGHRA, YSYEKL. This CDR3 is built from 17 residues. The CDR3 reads CASSHGRMVNSGNTIYF. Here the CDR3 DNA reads TGCGCCAGCAGCCACGGTCGAATGGTCAACTCTGGAAACACCATATATTTT.

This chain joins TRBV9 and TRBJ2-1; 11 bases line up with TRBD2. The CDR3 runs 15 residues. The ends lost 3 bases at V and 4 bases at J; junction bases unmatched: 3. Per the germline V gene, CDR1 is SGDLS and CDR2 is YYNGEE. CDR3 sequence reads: CASSALAGAYNEQFF. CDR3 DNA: TGTGCCAGCAGCGCACTAGCGGGAGCATACAATGAGCAGTTCTTC.

DNA for the CDR3: TGTGCCAGCAGTCTTAGCGGGAGCTCCTACAATGAGCAGTTCTTC. This codes for CASSLSGSSYNEQFF. This rearrangement joins TRBV6-2 or TRBV6-3 to TRBJ2-1, with 9 nucleotides matching TRBD2. The germline V gene encodes CDR1 MNHEY and CDR2 SVGEGT. Trimming at V came to 5 bases and at J to 0 bases, leaving 2 bases not matched to a gene. The CDR3 loop spans 15 amino acids.

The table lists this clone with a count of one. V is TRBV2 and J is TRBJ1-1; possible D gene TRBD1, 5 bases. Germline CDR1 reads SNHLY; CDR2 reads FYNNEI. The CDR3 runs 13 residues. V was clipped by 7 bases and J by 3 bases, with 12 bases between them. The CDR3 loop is CASTSQGYTEAFF. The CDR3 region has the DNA TGTGCCAGCACCTCCCAGGGTTACACTGAAGCTTTCTTT.

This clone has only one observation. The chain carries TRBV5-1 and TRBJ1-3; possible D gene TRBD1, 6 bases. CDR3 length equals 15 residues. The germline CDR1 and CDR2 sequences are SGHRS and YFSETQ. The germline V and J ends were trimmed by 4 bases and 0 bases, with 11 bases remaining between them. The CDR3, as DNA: TGCGCCAGCAGCCCGACAGGCAACTCTGGAAACACCATATATTTT. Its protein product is CASSPTGNSGNTIYF.

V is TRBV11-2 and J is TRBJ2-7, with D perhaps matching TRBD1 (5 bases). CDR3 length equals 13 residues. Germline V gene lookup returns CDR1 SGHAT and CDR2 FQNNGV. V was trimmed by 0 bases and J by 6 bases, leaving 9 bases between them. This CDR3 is CASSLDRVREQYF. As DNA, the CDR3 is TGTGCCAGCAGCTTAGACAGGGTACGCGAGCAGTACTTC.

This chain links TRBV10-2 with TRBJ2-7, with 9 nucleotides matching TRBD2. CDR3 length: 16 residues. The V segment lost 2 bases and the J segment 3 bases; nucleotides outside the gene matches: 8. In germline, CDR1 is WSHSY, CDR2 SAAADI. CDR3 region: CASSEPTLSGSYEQYF. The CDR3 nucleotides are TGCGCCAGCAGTGAGCCAACCCTTAGCGGGAGCTACGAGCAGTACTTC.